The present T cell receptor beta chain was sequenced within a study of CD8 T cells in Susac syndrome. Under recently defined diagnostic criteria, the patients with Susac syndrome qualified as having definite or probable disease. RNA amounts of 0.5 to 1 ug underwent reverse transcription with random hexamers. Each CDR3 protein is one row after TCRdb ran MiXCR on the immunoSEQ multiplex PCR reads. Among tens of thousands of distinct CDR3 sequences listed, roughly 96% were seen once. The length of the CDR3 is 15 residues. The germline gives CDR1 LGHNA, CDR2 YSLEER. V dropped 0 bases and J dropped 2 bases, with 10 bases sitting between them.

Sequenced input: CD8+ T cells from PBMCs. This chain uses TRBV4-3 with TRBJ1-2; D is unresolved. This sequence originates from a human donor with Susac syndrome. The CDR3 protein is CASSQEVRRNYGYTF. DNA for the CDR3: TGCGCCAGCAGCCAAGAAGTACGCAGGAACTATGGCTACACCTTC.